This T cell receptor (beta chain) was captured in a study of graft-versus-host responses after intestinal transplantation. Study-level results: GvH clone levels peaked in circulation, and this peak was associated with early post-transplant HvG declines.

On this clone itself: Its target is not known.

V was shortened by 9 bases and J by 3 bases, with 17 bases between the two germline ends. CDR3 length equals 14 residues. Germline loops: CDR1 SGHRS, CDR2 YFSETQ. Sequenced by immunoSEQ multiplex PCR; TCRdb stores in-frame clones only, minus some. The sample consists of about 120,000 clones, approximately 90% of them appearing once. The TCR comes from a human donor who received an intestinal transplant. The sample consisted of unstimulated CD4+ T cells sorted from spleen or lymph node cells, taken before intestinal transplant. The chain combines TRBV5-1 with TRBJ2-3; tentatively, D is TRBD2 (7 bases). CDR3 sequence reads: CATREGGPTDTQYF. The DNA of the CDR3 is TGCGCCACCAGGGAGGGGGGGCCGACAGATACGCAGTATTTT.